Many counts were recorded for the clone carrying this T cell receptor (beta chain). In TCRdb, the 5' RACE reads were re-called with MiXCR into one record per CDR3 protein. The profile shows some 600,000 distinct CDR3 sequences, approximately 13% of them singletons. CDR1 is DFQATT, CDR2 SNEGSKA, per germline (reference sequence). Trimming cost V 5 bases and J 0 bases, with 13 bases left between them. The CDR3 covers 15 residues. These data belong to a study of T cells after yellow fever vaccination. Sample: PBMCs, taken on the day of the yellow fever booster vaccination. V usage is TRBV20-1 and J usage is TRBJ2-2; tentatively, D is TRBD2 (6 bases). This TCR was sampled from a man aged 25-40 years who received the YFV17D yellow fever vaccine. The chain's CDR3 is CSARAAGTNTGELFF. The CDR3 DNA reads TGCAGTGCTCGGGCGGCGGGAACGAACACCGGGGAGCTGTTTTTT.